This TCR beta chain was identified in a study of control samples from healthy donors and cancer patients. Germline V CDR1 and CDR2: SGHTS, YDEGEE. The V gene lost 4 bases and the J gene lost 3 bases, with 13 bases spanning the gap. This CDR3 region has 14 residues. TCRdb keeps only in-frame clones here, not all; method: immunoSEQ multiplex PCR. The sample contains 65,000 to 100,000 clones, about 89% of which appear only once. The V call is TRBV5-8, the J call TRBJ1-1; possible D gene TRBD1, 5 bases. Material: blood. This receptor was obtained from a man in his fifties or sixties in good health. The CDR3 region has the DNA TGTGCCAGCAGCGCGCGCGGGGCGGACACTGAAGCTTTCTTT. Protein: CASSARGADTEAFF.